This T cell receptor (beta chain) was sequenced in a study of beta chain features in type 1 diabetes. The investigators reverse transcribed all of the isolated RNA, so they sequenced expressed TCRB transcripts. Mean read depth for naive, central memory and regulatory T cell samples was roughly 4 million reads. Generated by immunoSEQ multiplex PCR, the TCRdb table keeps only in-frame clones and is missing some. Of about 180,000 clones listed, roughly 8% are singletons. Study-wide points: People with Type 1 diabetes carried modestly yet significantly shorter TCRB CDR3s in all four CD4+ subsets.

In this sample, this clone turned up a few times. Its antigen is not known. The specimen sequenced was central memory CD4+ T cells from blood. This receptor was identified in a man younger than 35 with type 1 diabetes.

The CDR3 is CASSSPVTDTQYF. The CDR3 region has the DNA TGTGCCAGCAGTTCGCCGGTCACAGATACGCAGTATTTT. This chain uses TRBV28 with TRBJ2-3; D is ambiguous. V was pared by 4 bases and J by 2 bases, with 7 bases between. The CDR3 is made up of 13 amino acids. Germline CDR1 reads MDHEN; CDR2 reads SYDVKM.